This paragraph reports one TCR beta chain. The antigen remains unidentified. The record originates from a study of CD8+ T cells in alopecia areata. About the research overall: It was oral tofacitinib, at 5 to 10 mg twice daily, that treated patients received.

Treatment given: oral pan-JAK inhibitor, 5-10 mg twice daily. PBMCs were stained for CD3, CD4 and CD8, and CD4+ and CD8+ T cells were sorted. General study points: Under tofacitinib, numerous expanded lesional clonotypes remained detectable in scalp and blood. Scalp clonality, along with expanded CD8+ clones among the top 100, was significantly decreased by tofacitinib.

In each case, RNA was isolated and then reverse transcribed into cDNA as the sequencing template. Assay: immunoSEQ multiplex PCR; the TCRdb copy retains only in-frame clones and omits some. The sample consists of about 160,000 clones, 55% to 75% of them appearing once. The CDR3 consists of 11 residues. Trimming stripped 5 bases from V and 11 bases from J, with 15 bases between. The germline gives CDR1 DFQATT, CDR2 SNEGSKA (reference sequence). The receptor comes from a human donor with alopecia areata. Sample: CD4+ T cells sorted from blood, taken at week 4, from a patient treated with tofacitinib. The V and J genes are TRBV20-1 and TRBJ1-1; D ambiguous. CDR3 DNA: TGCAGTGCTGAGGGAGGGTTATGGGCTTTCTTT. Translated: CSAEGGLWAFF.